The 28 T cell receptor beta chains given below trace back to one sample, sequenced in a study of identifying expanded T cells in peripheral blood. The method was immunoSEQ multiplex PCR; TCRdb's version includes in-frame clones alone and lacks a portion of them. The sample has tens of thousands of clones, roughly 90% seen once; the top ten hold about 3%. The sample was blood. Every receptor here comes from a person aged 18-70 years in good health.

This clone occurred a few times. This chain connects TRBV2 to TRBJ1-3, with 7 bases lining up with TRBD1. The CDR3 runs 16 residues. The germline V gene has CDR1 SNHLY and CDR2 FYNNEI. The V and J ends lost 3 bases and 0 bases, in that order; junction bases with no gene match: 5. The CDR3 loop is CASSDWGQFSGNTIYF. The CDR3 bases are TGTGCCAGCAGTGACTGGGGACAGTTCTCTGGAAACACCATATATTTT.

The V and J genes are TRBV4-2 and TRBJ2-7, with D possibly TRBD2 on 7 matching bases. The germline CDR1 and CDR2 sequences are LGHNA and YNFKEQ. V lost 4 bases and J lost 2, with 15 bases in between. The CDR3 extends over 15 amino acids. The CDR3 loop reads CASSRGGGVAYEQYF. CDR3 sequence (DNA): TGTGCCAGCAGCCGTGGGGGGGGCGTCGCCTACGAGCAGTACTTC.

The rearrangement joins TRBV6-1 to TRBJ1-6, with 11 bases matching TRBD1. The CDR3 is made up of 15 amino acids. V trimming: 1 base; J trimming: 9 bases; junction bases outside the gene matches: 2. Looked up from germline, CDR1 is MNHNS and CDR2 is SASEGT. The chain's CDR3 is CASSEVGTGGSPLHF. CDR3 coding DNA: TGTGCCAGCAGTGAAGTCGGGACAGGGGGTTCACCCCTCCACTTT.

In nucleotides, the CDR3 is TGTGCCAGCAGCTTATATCTGGCGGGTATCTATGGCTACACCTTC. Translation gives CASSLYLAGIYGYTF. This chain joins TRBV7-2 and TRBJ1-2, with D hard to call. Trimming removed 2 bases from V and 4 bases from J, with 14 bases in between. From germline, CDR1 is SGHTA and CDR2 FQGNSA. The CDR3 has 15 residues. Together with reference TRBV7-2 and TRBJ1-2, the CDR3 gives the full variable domain: GAGVSQSPSNKVTEKGKDVELRCDPISGHTALYWYRQSLGQGLEFLIYFQGNSAPDKSGLPSDRFSAERTGGSVSTLTIQRTQQEDSAVYLCASSLYLAGIYGYTFGSGTRLTVV.

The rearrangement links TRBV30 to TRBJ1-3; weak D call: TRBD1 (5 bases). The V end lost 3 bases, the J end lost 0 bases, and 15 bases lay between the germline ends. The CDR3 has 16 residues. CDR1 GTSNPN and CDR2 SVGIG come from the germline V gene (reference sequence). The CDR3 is CAWRGGTSSSGNTIYF. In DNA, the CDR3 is TGTGCCTGGAGGGGGGGGACTTCGAGCTCTGGAAACACCATATATTTT.

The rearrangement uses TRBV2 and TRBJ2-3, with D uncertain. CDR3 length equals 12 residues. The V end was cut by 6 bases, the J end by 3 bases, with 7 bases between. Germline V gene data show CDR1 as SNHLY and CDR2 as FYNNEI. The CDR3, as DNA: TGTGCCAGCAGAAAGAGGACAGATACGCAGTATTTT. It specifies CASRKRTDTQYF.

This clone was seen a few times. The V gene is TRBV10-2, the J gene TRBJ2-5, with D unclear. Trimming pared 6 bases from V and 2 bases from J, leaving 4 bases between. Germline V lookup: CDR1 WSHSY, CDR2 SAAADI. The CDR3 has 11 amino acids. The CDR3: CASRVQETQYF. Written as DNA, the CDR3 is TGCGCCAGCAGGGTTCAAGAGACCCAGTACTTC.

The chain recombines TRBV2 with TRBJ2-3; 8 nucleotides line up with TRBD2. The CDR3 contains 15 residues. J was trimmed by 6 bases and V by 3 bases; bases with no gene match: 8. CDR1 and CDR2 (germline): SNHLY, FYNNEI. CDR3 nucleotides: TGTGCCAGCAGTGATAGCGGGACTAGGAAGGATACGCAGTATTTT. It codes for CASSDSGTRKDTQYF.

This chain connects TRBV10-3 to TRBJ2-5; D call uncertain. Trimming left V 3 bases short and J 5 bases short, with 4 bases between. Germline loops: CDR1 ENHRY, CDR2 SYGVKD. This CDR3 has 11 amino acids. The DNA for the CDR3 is TGTGCCATCAGTGAAGGGGAGACCCAGTACTTC. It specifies CAISEGETQYF.

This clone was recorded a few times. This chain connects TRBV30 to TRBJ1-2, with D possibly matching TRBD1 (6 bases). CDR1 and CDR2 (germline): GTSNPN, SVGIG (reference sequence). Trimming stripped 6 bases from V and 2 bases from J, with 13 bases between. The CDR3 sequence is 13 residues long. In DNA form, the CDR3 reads TGTGCCTGCCTCATACAGGGAAACTATGGCTACACCTTC. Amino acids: CACLIQGNYGYTF.

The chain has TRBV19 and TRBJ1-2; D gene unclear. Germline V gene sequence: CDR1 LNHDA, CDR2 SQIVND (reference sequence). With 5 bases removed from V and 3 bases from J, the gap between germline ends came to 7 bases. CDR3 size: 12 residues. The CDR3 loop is CASSETDYGYTF. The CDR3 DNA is TGTGCCAGTAGTGAGACGGACTATGGCTACACCTTC.

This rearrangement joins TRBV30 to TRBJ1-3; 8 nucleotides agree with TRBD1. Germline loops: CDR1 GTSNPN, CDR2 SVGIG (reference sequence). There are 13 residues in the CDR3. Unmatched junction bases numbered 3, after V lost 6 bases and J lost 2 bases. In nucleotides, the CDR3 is TGTGCCTGCGAACAGGGGGCTGGAAACACCATATATTTT. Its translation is CACEQGAGNTIYF. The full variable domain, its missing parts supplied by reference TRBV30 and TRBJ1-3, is SQTIHQWPATLVQPVGSPLSLECTVEGTSNPNLYWYRQAAGRGLQLLFYSVGIGQISSEVPQNLSASRPQDRQFILSSKKLLLSDSGFYLCACEQGAGNTIYFGEGSWLTVV.

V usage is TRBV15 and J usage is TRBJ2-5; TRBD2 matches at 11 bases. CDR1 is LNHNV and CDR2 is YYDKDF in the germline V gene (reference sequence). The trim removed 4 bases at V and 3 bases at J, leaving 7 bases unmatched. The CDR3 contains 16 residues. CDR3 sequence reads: CATSTGTSGLEETQYF. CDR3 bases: TGTGCCACCAGCACAGGGACTAGCGGACTCGAAGAGACCCAGTACTTC.

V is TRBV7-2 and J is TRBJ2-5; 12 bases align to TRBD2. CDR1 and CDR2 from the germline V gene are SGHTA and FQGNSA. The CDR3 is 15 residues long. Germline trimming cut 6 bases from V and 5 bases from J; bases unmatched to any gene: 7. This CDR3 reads CASRPRLAGAETQYF. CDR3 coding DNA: TGTGCCAGCAGGCCCCGACTAGCGGGAGCCGAGACCCAGTACTTC.

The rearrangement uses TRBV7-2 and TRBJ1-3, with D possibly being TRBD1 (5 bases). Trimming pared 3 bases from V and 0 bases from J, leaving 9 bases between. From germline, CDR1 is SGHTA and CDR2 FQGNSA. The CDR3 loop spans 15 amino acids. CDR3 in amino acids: CASSFWQGSGNTIYF. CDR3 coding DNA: TGTGCCAGCAGCTTCTGGCAGGGCTCTGGAAACACCATATATTTT. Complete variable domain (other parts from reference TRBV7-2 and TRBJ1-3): GAGVSQSPSNKVTEKGKDVELRCDPISGHTALYWYRQSLGQGLEFLIYFQGNSAPDKSGLPSDRFSAERTGGSVSTLTIQRTQQEDSAVYLCASSFWQGSGNTIYFGEGSWLTVV.

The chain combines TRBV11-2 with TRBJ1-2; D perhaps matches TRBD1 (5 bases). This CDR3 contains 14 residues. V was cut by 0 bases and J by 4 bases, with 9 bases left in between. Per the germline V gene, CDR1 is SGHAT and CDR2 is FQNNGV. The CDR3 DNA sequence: TGTGCCAGCAGCTTAGAGGCGGGGGGCTATGGCTACACCTTC. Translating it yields CASSLEAGGYGYTF.

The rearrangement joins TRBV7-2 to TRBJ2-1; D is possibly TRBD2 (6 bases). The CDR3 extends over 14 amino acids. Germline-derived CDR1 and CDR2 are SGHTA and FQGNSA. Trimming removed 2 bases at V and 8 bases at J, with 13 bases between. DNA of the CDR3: TGTGCCAGCAGCTTAATGGGGAGGAGGTATGAGCAGTTCTTC. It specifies CASSLMGRRYEQFF. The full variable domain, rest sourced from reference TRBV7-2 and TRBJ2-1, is GAGVSQSPSNKVTEKGKDVELRCDPISGHTALYWYRQSLGQGLEFLIYFQGNSAPDKSGLPSDRFSAERTGGSVSTLTIQRTQQEDSAVYLCASSLMGRRYEQFFGPGTRLTVL.

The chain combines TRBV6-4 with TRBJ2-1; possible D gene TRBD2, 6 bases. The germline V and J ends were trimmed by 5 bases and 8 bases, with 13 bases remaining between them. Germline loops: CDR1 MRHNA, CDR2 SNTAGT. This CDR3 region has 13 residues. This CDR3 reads CASSSTRRDEQFF. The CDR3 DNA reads TGTGCCAGCAGTTCAACTCGGAGGGATGAGCAGTTCTTC.

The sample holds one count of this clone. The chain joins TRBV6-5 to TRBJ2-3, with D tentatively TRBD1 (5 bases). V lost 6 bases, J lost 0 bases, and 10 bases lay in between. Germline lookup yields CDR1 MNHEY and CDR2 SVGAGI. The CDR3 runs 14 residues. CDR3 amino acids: CASRPAGSTDTQYF. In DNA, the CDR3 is TGTGCCAGCAGGCCCGCAGGGAGCACAGATACGCAGTATTTT.

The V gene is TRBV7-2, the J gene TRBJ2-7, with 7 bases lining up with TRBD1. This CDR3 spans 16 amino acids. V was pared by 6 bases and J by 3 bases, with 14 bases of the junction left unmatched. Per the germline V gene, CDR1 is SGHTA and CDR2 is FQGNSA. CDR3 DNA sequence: TGTGCCAGCAGAGAGGAACTTCCACAGGGGCACTACGAGCAGTACTTC. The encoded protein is CASREELPQGHYEQYF.

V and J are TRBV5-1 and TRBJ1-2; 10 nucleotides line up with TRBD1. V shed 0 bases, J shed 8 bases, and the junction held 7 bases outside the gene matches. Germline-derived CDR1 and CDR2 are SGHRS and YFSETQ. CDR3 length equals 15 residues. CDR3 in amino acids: CASSLAGTGERGYTF. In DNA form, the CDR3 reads TGCGCCAGCAGCTTGGCCGGGACAGGGGAGCGGGGCTACACCTTC.

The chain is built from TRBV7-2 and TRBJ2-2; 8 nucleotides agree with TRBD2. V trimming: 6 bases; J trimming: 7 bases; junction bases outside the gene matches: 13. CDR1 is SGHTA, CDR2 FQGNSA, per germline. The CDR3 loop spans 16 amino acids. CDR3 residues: CASSHRSGSGGGELFF. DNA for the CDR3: TGTGCCAGCAGTCATCGGAGCGGGAGCGGAGGCGGGGAGCTGTTTTTT. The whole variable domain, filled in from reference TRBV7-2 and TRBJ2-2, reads GAGVSQSPSNKVTEKGKDVELRCDPISGHTALYWYRQSLGQGLEFLIYFQGNSAPDKSGLPSDRFSAERTGGSVSTLTIQRTQQEDSAVYLCASSHRSGSGGGELFFGEGSRLTVL.

CDR3 bases: TGTGCCAGTAGTGAGGGTCGGAACACTGAAGCTTTCTTT. Its protein product is CASSEGRNTEAFF. V usage is TRBV19 and J usage is TRBJ1-1, with D unresolved. The V gene lost 5 bases and the J gene lost 1 base, with 8 bases spanning the gap. The CDR3 consists of 13 residues. Germline loops: CDR1 LNHDA, CDR2 SQIVND (reference sequence).

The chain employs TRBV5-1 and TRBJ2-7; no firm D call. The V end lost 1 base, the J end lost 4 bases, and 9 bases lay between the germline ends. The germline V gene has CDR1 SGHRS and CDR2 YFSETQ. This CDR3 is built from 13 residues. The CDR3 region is CASSLSRIYEQYF. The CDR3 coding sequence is TGCGCCAGCAGCTTGAGCAGAATTTACGAGCAGTACTTC. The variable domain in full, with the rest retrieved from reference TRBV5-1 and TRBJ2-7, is KAGVTQTPRYLIKTRGQQVTLSCSPISGHRSVSWYQQTPGQGLQFLFEYFSETQRNKGNFPGRFSGRQFSNSRSEMNVSTLELGDSALYLCASSLSRIYEQYFGPGTRLTVT.

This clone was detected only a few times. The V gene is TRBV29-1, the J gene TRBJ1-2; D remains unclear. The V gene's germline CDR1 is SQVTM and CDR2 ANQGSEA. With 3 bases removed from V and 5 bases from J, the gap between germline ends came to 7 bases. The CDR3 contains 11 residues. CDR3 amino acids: CSVETAYGYTF. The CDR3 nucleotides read TGCAGCGTTGAGACGGCTTATGGCTACACCTTC.

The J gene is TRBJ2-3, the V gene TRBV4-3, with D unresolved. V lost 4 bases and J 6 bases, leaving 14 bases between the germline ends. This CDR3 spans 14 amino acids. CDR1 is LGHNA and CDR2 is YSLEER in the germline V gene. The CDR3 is CASSLQDSEDTQYF. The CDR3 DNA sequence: TGCGCCAGCAGCCTCCAAGACTCGGAGGATACGCAGTATTTT.

Written as DNA, the CDR3 is TGTGCCAGCAGTCCCCCTGGCATTCAAGAGACCCAGTACTTC. Translated, it gives CASSPPGIQETQYF. This chain links TRBV7-8 with TRBJ2-5; D gene uncertain. Germline loops: CDR1 SGHVS, CDR2 FQNEAQ. The CDR3 spans 14 residues. Trimming took off 6 bases at V and 2 bases at J, with 13 bases between the two ends.

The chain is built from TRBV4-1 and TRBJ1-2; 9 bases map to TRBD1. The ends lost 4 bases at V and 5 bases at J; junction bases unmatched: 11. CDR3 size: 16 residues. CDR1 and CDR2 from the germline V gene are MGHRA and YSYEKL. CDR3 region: CASSPGQGPNLYGYTF. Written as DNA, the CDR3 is TGCGCCAGCAGCCCCGGACAGGGGCCCAACCTATATGGCTACACCTTC.